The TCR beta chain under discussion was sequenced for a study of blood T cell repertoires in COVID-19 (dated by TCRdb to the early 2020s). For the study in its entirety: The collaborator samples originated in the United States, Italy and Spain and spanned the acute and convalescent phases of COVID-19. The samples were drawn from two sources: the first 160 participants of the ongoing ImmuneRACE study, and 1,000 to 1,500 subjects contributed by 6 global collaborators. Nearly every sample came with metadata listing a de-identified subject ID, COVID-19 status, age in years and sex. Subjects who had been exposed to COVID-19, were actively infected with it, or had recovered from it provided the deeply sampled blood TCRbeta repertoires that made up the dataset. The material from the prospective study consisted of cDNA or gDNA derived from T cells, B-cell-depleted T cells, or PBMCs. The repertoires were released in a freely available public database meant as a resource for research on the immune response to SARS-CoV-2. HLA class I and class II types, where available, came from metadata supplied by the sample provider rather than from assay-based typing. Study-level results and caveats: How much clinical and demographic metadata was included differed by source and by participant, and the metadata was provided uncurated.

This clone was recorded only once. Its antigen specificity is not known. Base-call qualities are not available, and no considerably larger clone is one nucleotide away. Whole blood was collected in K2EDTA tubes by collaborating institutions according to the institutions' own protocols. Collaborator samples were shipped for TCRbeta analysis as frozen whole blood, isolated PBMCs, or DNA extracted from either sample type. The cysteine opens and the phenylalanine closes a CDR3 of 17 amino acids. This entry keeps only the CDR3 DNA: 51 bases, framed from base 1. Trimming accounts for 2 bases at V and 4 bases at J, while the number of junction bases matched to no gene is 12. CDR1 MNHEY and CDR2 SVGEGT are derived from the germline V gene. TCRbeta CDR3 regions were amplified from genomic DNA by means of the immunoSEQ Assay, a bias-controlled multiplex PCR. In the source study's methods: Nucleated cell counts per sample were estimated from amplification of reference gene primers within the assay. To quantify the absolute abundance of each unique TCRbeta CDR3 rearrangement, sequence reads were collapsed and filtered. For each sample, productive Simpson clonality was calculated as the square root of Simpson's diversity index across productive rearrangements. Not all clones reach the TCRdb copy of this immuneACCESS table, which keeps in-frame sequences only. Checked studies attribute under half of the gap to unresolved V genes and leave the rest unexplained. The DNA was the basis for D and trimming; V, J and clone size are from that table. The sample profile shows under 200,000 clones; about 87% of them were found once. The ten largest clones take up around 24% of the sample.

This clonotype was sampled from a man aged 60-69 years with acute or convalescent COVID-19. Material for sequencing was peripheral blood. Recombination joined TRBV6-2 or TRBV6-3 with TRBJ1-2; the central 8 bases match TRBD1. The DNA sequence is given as TGTGCCAGCAGTTACGCCCGTCCAGGGGGCGGTGTCTATGGCTACACCTTC. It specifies CASSYARPGGGVYGYTF.